The 8 T cell receptor beta chains listed next were all sequenced from one sample in a study of sequential checkpoint blockade in melanoma. Data came from immunoSEQ multiplex PCR; TCRdb stores just in-frame clones and leaves some out. The sample has under 20,000 clones; roughly two thirds are singletons. As for treatment: randomized to nivolumab then ipilimumab (arm A) or the reverse (arm B). Sequenced here: CD8+ T cells sorted from blood (inferred from file names), sampled from a patient given nivolumab and ipilimumab in sequence. These receptors all stem from a human donor with melanoma.

J is TRBJ2-1 and V is TRBV2, with D unclear. Germline-derived CDR1 and CDR2 are SNHLY and FYNNEI. The CDR3 consists of 13 residues. Trimming removed 5 bases from V and 2 bases from J, with 7 bases in between. Here the CDR3 DNA reads TGTGCCAGCAGTCGGTCGGCCTACAATGAGCAGTTCTTC. Protein: CASSRSAYNEQFF.

V usage is TRBV4-2 and J usage is TRBJ2-2, with D perhaps TRBD2 (6 bases). This CDR3 is built from 16 residues. The ends were cut back, 0 bases at V and 5 bases at J, with 13 bases in the middle. Germline CDR1 and CDR2: LGHNA and YNFKEQ. The CDR3 DNA reads as TGTGCCAGCAGCCAAGAGTGGACGGGAGCAACCGGGGAGCTGTTTTTT. Translation: CASSQEWTGATGELFF.

The genes are TRBV6-5 and TRBJ1-2; D is undetermined. Germline V lookup: CDR1 MNHEY, CDR2 SVGAGI. The CDR3 loop spans 15 amino acids. V lost 0 bases, J lost 4 bases, and 12 bases lay in between. The CDR3: CASSYSTGSVYGYTF. The CDR3 nucleotides read TGTGCCAGCAGTTACTCGACGGGATCGGTCTATGGCTACACCTTC.

The V and J genes are TRBV7-2 and TRBJ2-3; a possible D gene is TRBD2 (6 bases). The V and J ends lost 3 bases and 1 base respectively, with 11 bases between them. This CDR3 is built from 15 residues. Per germline, CDR1 SGHTA and CDR2 FQGNSA. CDR3 sequence reads: CASSFGGRGTDTQYF. The CDR3 DNA is TGTGCCAGCAGCTTCGGGGGTAGGGGCACAGATACGCAGTATTTT. The full variable domain, rest sourced from reference TRBV7-2 and TRBJ2-3, is GAGVSQSPSNKVTEKGKDVELRCDPISGHTALYWYRQSLGQGLEFLIYFQGNSAPDKSGLPSDRFSAERTGGSVSTLTIQRTQQEDSAVYLCASSFGGRGTDTQYFGPGTRLTVL.

The chain carries TRBV27 and TRBJ1-6; 7 nucleotides match TRBD1. The CDR3 covers 15 residues. Germline V CDR1 and CDR2: MNHEY, SMNVEV (reference sequence). After removal of 3 bases from V and 9 bases from J, the junction contained 8 bases not matched to a gene. This CDR3 reads CASSLTQGWGSPLHF. Written as DNA, the CDR3 is TGTGCCAGCAGTTTGACACAGGGGTGGGGTTCACCCCTCCACTTT.

This rearrangement joins TRBV28 to TRBJ1-4; TRBD1 matches 10 bases. Germline CDR1 MDHEN, CDR2 SYDVKM. The J segment lost 4 bases and the V segment lost 6 bases, leaving 5 bases of the junction unmatched. This CDR3 is 15 amino acids long. The DNA for the CDR3 is TGTGCCAGCAGCCTGACAGGGGGCGATAATGAAAAACTGTTTTTT. Protein sequence: CASSLTGGDNEKLFF.

This clone has more than one count but fewer than ten. The chain has TRBV6-4 and TRBJ2-6; D not certain. Germline V gene lookup returns CDR1 MRHNA and CDR2 SNTAGT. Trimming took off 0 bases at V and 0 bases at J, with 6 bases between the two ends. The CDR3 covers 16 residues. This chain's CDR3 is CASSDSQSSGANVLTF. In nucleotides, the CDR3 is TGTGCCAGCAGTGACTCACAGAGCTCTGGGGCCAACGTCCTGACTTTC.

V is TRBV29-1 and J is TRBJ1-1; 7 bases fit TRBD1. There are 12 residues in the CDR3. Trimming at V came to 6 bases and at J to 1 base, leaving 2 bases not matched to a gene. The germline gives CDR1 SQVTM, CDR2 ANQGSEA. The CDR3 DNA reads TGCAGCGTAGGGACAGCGAACACTGAAGCTTTCTTT. Its protein product is CSVGTANTEAFF.